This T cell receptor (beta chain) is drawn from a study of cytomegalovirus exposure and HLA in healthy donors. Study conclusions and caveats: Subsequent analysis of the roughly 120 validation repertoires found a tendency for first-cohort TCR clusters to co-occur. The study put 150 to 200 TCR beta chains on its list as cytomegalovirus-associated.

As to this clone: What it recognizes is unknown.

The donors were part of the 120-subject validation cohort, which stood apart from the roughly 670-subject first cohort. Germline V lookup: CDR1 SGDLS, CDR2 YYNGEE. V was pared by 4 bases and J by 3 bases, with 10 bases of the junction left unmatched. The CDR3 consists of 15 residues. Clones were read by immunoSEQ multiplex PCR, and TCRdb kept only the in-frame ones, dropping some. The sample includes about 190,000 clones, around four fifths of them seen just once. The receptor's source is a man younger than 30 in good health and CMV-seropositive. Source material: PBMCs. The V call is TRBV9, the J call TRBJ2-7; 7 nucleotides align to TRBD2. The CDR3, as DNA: TGTGCCAGCAGCCCGAGCGGGGTAATAGGCTACGAGCAGTACTTC. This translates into CASSPSGVIGYEQYF. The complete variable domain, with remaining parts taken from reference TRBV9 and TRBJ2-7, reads DSGVTQTPKHLITATGQRVTLRCSPRSGDLSVYWYQQSLDQGLQFLIQYYNGEERAKGNILERFSAQQFPDLHSELNLSSLELGDSALYFCASSPSGVIGYEQYFGPGTRLTVT.